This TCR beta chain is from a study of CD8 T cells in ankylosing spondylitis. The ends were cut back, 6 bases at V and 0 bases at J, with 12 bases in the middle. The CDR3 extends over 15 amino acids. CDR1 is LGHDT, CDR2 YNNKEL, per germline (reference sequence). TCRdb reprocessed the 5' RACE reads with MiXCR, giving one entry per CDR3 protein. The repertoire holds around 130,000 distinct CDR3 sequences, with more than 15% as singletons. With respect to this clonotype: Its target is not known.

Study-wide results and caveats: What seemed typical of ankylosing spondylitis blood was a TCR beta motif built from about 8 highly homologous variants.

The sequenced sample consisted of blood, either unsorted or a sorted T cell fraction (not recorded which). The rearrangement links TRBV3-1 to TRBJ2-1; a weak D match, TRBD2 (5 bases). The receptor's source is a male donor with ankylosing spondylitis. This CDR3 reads CASRVGLSSYNEQFF. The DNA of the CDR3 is TGTGCCAGCAGGGTAGGACTGAGCTCCTACAATGAGCAGTTCTTC.